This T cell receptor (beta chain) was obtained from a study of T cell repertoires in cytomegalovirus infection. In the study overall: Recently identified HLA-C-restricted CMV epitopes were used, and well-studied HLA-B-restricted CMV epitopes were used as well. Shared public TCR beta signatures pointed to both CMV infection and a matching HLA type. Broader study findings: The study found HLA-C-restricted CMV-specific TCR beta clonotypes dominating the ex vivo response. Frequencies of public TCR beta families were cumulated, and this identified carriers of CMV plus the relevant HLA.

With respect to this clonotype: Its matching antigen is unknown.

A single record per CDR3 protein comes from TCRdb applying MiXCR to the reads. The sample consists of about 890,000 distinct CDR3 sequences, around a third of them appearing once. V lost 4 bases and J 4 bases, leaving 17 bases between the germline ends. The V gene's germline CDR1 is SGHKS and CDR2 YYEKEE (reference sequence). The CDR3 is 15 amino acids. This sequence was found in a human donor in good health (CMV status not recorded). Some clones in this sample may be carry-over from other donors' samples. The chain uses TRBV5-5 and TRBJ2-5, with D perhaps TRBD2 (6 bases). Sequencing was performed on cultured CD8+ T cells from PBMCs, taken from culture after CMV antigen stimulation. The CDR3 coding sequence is TGTGCCAGCAGCGTGGGACTCCTTGATGGAGAGACCCAGTACTTC. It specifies CASSVGLLDGETQYF.